The source of this T cell receptor (beta chain) is a study of blood T cells in healthy people across ages. Healthy Russian Caucasian donors spanned ages 6 to 90 years. A second about 6 to 12 cycle PCR used barcoded and J-beta primers. Via MiXCR, TCRdb re-called the 5' RACE reads, giving one row per CDR3 protein. The sample carries just over 1 million distinct CDR3 sequences, 40% to 50% recorded once. Study-level results: TCR beta diversity tracked closely with naive T cell percentage.

The V end was cut by 7 bases, the J end by 1 base, with 11 bases between. The CDR3 runs 13 residues. Germline lookup yields CDR1 DFQATT and CDR2 SNEGSKA (reference sequence). On this clonotype: Its antigen remains unknown.

The J gene is TRBJ2-4, the V gene TRBV20-1, with a tentative D call TRBD2 (6 bases). This receptor was obtained from a woman aged 55-70 years in good health. Sequenced: blood. CDR3 nucleotides: TGCAGTGGGAGGGAGTCGGCCAAAAACATTCAGTACTTC. Amino acids: CSGRESAKNIQYF.